This T cell receptor beta chain was recorded in a study of PD-1 blockade in classical Hodgkin lymphoma. Findings and limits, study-wide: Although disease activity or prior therapy may be involved, causes of the repertoire differences remain undefined.

Time point defined: newly diagnosed, previously untreated cHL patient sample. CD8+ T cells were isolated from thawed PBMCs by magnetic negative selection. Turning to this clone: Antigen: not known.

Clones were sequenced by immunoSEQ multiplex PCR, and TCRdb holds only the in-frame ones, with some missing. The table has about 21,000 clones, approximately 87% seen once. Source material: CD8+ T cells from blood. This TCR was sampled from a human donor with classical Hodgkin lymphoma.

The DNA of the CDR3 is TGCGCCAGCAGCCCATACAGGGGAATTGAAGCTTTCTTT. Translating it yields CASSPYRGIEAFF. The chain joins TRBV4-3 to TRBJ1-1; 7 positions match TRBD1. Germline assignment: CDR1 LGHNA and CDR2 YSLEER. Trimming removed 4 bases from V and 7 bases from J; junction bases left unmatched: 6. The CDR3 is made up of 13 amino acids.